The clone carrying this T cell receptor (beta chain) has only one observation. Seattle patient enrollment occurred during active infection, with longitudinal follow-up thereafter. V gave up 6 bases and J gave up 2 bases; unmatched junction bases: 8. The CDR3 covers 15 residues. In germline, CDR1 is MNHEY, CDR2 SVGAGI. The sample comes from a study of blood T cell repertoires in COVID-19. Study-level background: Samples taken during acute and convalescent COVID-19 were collected in the United States, Italy and Spain. T cells, B-cell-depleted T cells, or PBMCs supplied cDNA or gDNA.

Per the authors' pipeline: Estimates of nucleated cell counts were drawn from the amplification of reference gene primers. TCRdb's copy holds only in-frame clones and misses some; the assay was immunoSEQ multiplex PCR. V and J calls and clone size are given by that table; D and trimming were obtained from the DNA. This table holds some 220,000 clones, roughly 91% found once. The chain combines TRBV6-5 with TRBJ2-7, with 9 bases matching TRBD1. The specimen sequenced was peripheral blood. The receptor's source is a man aged 25 to 40 with COVID-19, enrolled during active disease. Here the CDR3 DNA reads TGTGCCAGCAGAAAATACGGGACAGGGCCCTACGAGCAGTACTTC. Amino acids: CASRKYGTGPYEQYF.